Listed here are 23 T cell receptor beta chains from one sample, sequenced in a study of blood T cell repertoires in COVID-19. This table comes from immunoSEQ multiplex PCR, and its TCRdb copy is limited to in-frame clones, with some not included. The data hold some 210,000 clones, with about nine tenths observed a single time. Sequencing was performed on peripheral blood. The receptors were gathered from a man aged 55 to 69 who had recovered from COVID-19.

This clone was observed a few times. The chain carries TRBV18 and TRBJ1-3; 9 positions match TRBD1. The CDR3 extends over 16 amino acids. V dropped 4 bases and J dropped 0; count of bases not matched to a gene: 4. Germline V CDR1 and CDR2: KGHSH, LQKENI. The chain's CDR3 is CASSRPGQGSGNTIYF. CDR3 in DNA: TGTGCCAGCTCACGCCCGGGACAGGGCTCTGGAAACACCATATATTTT.

The chain combines TRBV12-3 or TRBV12-4 with TRBJ2-5; D is ambiguous. CDR3 length equals 13 residues. V was trimmed by 1 base and J by 3 bases, leaving 6 bases between them. The CDR3: CASSLGQKETQYF. In DNA, the CDR3 is TGTGCCAGCAGTTTAGGCCAGAAAGAGACCCAGTACTTC.

This rearrangement joins TRBV19 to TRBJ2-3; TRBD1 matches at 7 bases. V lost 10 bases, J lost 7 bases, and 11 bases stayed unmatched. Germline CDR1 and CDR2: LNHDA and SQIVND (reference sequence). There are 13 residues in the CDR3. The CDR3 DNA sequence: TGTGCCATCGAGACAGGGAAGGGAAATACGCAGTATTTT. Translated: CAIETGKGNTQYF. Complete variable domain (other parts from reference TRBV19 and TRBJ2-3): DGGITQSPKYLFRKEGQNVTLSCEQNLNHDAMYWYRQDPGQGLRLIYYSQIVNDFQKGDIAEGYSVSREKKESFPLTVTSAQKNPTAFYLCAIETGKGNTQYFGPGTRLTVL.

This clone was detected a few times. This rearrangement joins TRBV7-9 to TRBJ1-3; perhaps TRBD1 as D (5 bases). V lost 5 bases and J lost 8, with 19 bases in between. CDR1 and CDR2 (germline): SEHNR, FQNEAQ (reference sequence). The CDR3 has 15 amino acids. The CDR3: CASSRWGREVDTIYF. DNA of the CDR3: TGTGCCAGCAGCCGCTGGGGCAGGGAGGTGGACACCATATATTTT.

J is TRBJ1-4 and V is TRBV9, with D unresolved. CDR1 and CDR2 (germline): SGDLS, YYNGEE. This CDR3 comprises 13 residues. Trimming left V 0 bases short and J 8 bases short, with 8 bases between. The CDR3 region is CASSVAGGEKLFF. The CDR3 DNA sequence: TGTGCCAGCAGCGTAGCGGGAGGCGAAAAACTGTTTTTT.

The rearrangement uses TRBV19 and TRBJ2-3, with TRBD2 identical over 11 bases. CDR1 and CDR2 (germline): LNHDA, SQIVND (reference sequence). The length of the CDR3 is 17 residues. Trimming removed 3 bases from V and 4 bases from J; junction bases left unmatched: 9. The CDR3, as DNA: TGTGCCAGTAGTATTCGCTATAGCGGGAGGGGCGCAGATACGCAGTATTTT. It specifies CASSIRYSGRGADTQYF.

The chain combines TRBV7-6 with TRBJ2-7; 7 bases match TRBD1. The V gene's germline CDR1 is SGHVS and CDR2 FNYEAQ. The ends lost 3 bases at V and 4 bases at J; junction bases unmatched: 3. This CDR3 is built from 13 residues. CDR3 nucleotides: TGTGCCAGCAGCTTGGCAGGGGGTTACGAGCAGTACTTC. This translates into CASSLAGGYEQYF.

V gene TRBV10-3 combines with J gene TRBJ2-5, with 8 bases lining up with TRBD1. There are 14 residues in the CDR3. Germline V gene sequence: CDR1 ENHRY, CDR2 SYGVKD. J was trimmed by 5 bases and V by 10 bases; bases with no gene match: 12. CDR3 amino acids: CATDPGQVGETQYF. Here the CDR3 DNA reads TGTGCCACCGATCCGGGACAGGTCGGGGAGACCCAGTACTTC.

The chain employs TRBV12-3 or TRBV12-4 and TRBJ2-1; a possible D gene is TRBD1 (6 bases). Trimming cost V 4 bases and J 9 bases, with 10 bases left between them. CDR3 length equals 12 residues. The CDR3 coding sequence is TGTGCCAGCAGTTCGTCCAGGGGTGAGCAGTTCTTC. It is translated as CASSSSRGEQFF.

The chain recombines TRBV5-4 with TRBJ2-2, with a possible D match to TRBD2 (6 bases). Trimming removed 5 bases at V and 1 base at J, with 6 bases between. Germline V gene lookup returns CDR1 SGHNT and CDR2 YYREEE (reference sequence). The CDR3 extends over 13 amino acids. This CDR3 is CASRGGNTGELFF. Written as DNA, the CDR3 is TGTGCCAGCAGGGGGGGGAACACCGGGGAGCTGTTTTTT. Complete variable domain (other parts from reference TRBV5-4 and TRBJ2-2): ETGVTQSPTHLIKTRGQQVTLRCSSQSGHNTVSWYQQALGQGPQFIFQYYREEENGRGNFPPRFSGLQFPNYSSELNVNALELDDSALYLCASRGGNTGELFFGEGSRLTVL.

This chain links TRBV9 with TRBJ2-2; D possibly corresponds to TRBD1 (5 bases). V lost 0 bases and J 7 bases, leaving 19 bases between the germline ends. CDR3 length: 17 amino acids. Germline values: CDR1 SGDLS, CDR2 YYNGEE. Here the CDR3 DNA reads TGTGCCAGCAGCGTAGGCGTAGGGCAGGGTAGGATCGGGGAGCTGTTTTTT. It translates to CASSVGVGQGRIGELFF. The full variable domain, rest sourced from reference TRBV9 and TRBJ2-2, is DSGVTQTPKHLITATGQRVTLRCSPRSGDLSVYWYQQSLDQGLQFLIQYYNGEERAKGNILERFSAQQFPDLHSELNLSSLELGDSALYFCASSVGVGQGRIGELFFGEGSRLTVL.

There are a few counts of this clone. V and J are TRBV19 and TRBJ2-7, with 7 bases aligning to TRBD1. Germline CDR1 LNHDA, CDR2 SQIVND (reference sequence). The length of the CDR3 is 14 residues. V dropped 3 bases and J dropped 0; count of bases not matched to a gene: 2. This CDR3 reads CASSIRDSSYEQYF. In DNA form, the CDR3 reads TGTGCCAGTAGTATCCGGGACAGCTCCTACGAGCAGTACTTC.

This chain joins TRBV19 and TRBJ1-1, with 9 bases lining up with TRBD1. Trimming cost V 3 bases and J 4 bases; bases outside gene matches: 3. The CDR3 spans 14 residues. CDR1 and CDR2 (germline): LNHDA, SQIVND (reference sequence). In DNA form, the CDR3 reads TGTGCCAGTAGTATCTTGACAGGGGGCACTGAAGCTTTCTTT. It is translated as CASSILTGGTEAFF.

This rearrangement joins TRBV5-1 to TRBJ1-2, with TRBD1 matching 10 bases. The CDR3 spans 13 residues. V lost 4 bases to trimming and J lost 7 bases; unmatched junction nucleotides: 4. Germline loops: CDR1 SGHRS, CDR2 YFSETQ. CDR3 bases: TGCGCCAGCAGCAACCGGGACAGGGGTGGCTACACCTTC. Translated: CASSNRDRGGYTF.

The chain recombines TRBV10-3 with TRBJ2-1, with 8 bases aligning to TRBD1. Germline V lookup: CDR1 ENHRY, CDR2 SYGVKD. The CDR3 length is 13 residues. With V trimmed by 6 bases and J by 6 bases, 4 bases remained unmatched. The CDR3 DNA follows: TGTGCCATCAGCCCGGACAGGGCCAATGAGCAGTTCTTC. Translating it yields CAISPDRANEQFF.

The chain has TRBV7-2 and TRBJ2-7; D might be TRBD1 (6 bases). The CDR3 loop spans 17 amino acids. CDR1 and CDR2 (germline): SGHTA, FQGNSA. V dropped 0 bases and J dropped 1 base, with 16 bases sitting between them. The CDR3 nucleotides read TGTGCCAGCAGCTTAGCCCACAGACAGGTTCAATCCTACGAGCAGTACTTC. Residues: CASSLAHRQVQSYEQYF.

The chain uses TRBV7-9 and TRBJ1-4, with D possibly matching TRBD1 (5 bases). The CDR3 contains 15 residues. The V gene's germline CDR1 is SEHNR and CDR2 FQNEAQ (reference sequence). Trimming left V 1 base short and J 7 bases short, with 13 bases between. The CDR3 is CASSLGQGISEKLFF. The CDR3 bases are TGTGCCAGCAGCTTAGGCCAGGGTATTTCTGAAAAACTGTTTTTT.

At least ten counts were recorded for this clone. The chain combines TRBV7-2 with TRBJ1-4; 9 positions agree with TRBD1. V gave up 5 bases and J gave up 2 bases; unmatched junction bases: 6. Germline CDR1 and CDR2: SGHTA and FQGNSA. The CDR3 loop spans 16 amino acids. The CDR3 loop is CASSTGTGRTNEKLFF. DNA for the CDR3: TGTGCCAGCAGCACCGGGACAGGGCGGACTAATGAAAAACTGTTTTTT.

V gene TRBV28 combines with J gene TRBJ1-3; no firm D call. V was trimmed by 4 bases and J by 0 bases, leaving 7 bases between them. Looked up from germline, CDR1 is MDHEN and CDR2 is SYDVKM. The CDR3 is made up of 14 amino acids. CDR3 protein: CASSYINSGNTIYF. The CDR3 DNA reads TGTGCCAGCAGTTACATCAACTCTGGAAACACCATATATTTT.

V and J are TRBV21-1 and TRBJ1-1; TRBD1, the table's D call, was not compared with the DNA. TRBV21-1 is deemed a pseudogene. This CDR3 is built from 19 residues. The CDR3 region is CASSKVQWPIPLMNTEAFF. The CDR3 DNA is TGTGCCAGCAGCAAAGTTCAGTGGCCCATTCCCCTTATGAACACTGAAGCTTTCTTT.

V usage is TRBV27 and J usage is TRBJ2-7, with 8 nucleotides matching TRBD2. The V and J ends lost 7 bases and 4 bases, in that order; junction bases with no gene match: 12. CDR3 length: 15 amino acids. Germline V gene data show CDR1 as MNHEY and CDR2 as SMNVEV (reference sequence). CDR3 sequence reads: CASTPYSAGGYEQYF. The DNA of the CDR3 is TGTGCCAGCACCCCCTATAGTGCGGGAGGTTACGAGCAGTACTTC.

This clone occurred once. The chain is built from TRBV6-4 and TRBJ1-4, with 7 bases lining up with TRBD1. There are 15 residues in the CDR3. After removal of 6 bases from V and 8 bases from J, the junction contained 12 bases not matched to a gene. Per the germline V gene, CDR1 is MRHNA and CDR2 is SNTAGT. The CDR3 DNA is TGTGCCAGCAGCGAGGGGACAGCGCTTTGGGAAAAACTGTTTTTT. It encodes CASSEGTALWEKLFF.

The V gene is TRBV6-5, the J gene TRBJ1-1; D is ambiguous. V dropped 8 bases and J dropped 5 bases, with 15 bases sitting between them. CDR1 is MNHEY and CDR2 is SVGAGI in the germline V gene. The CDR3 covers 13 residues. DNA for the CDR3: TGTGCCAGCCGGGAGCCAGGAAGGACTGAAGCTTTCTTT. Protein product: CASREPGRTEAFF.